This entry describes one T cell receptor (beta chain). Germline V gene lookup returns CDR1 MDHEN and CDR2 SYDVKM. This CDR3 contains 12 residues. The V gene lost 3 bases and the J gene lost 10 bases, with 12 bases spanning the gap. How the authors handled the data: Nucleated cell counts were estimated from reference gene primer amplification. The repertoire was sequenced with immunoSEQ multiplex PCR; TCRdb's copy has only in-frame clones and lacks some. That table is the source of V, J and clone size, and D and trimming were worked out from the DNA. The sample has about 210,000 clones; roughly nine tenths are singletons. The data belong to a study of blood T cell repertoires in COVID-19. The overall study: Specimens from acute and convalescent COVID-19 originated in the United States, Italy and Spain.

Sequenced material: peripheral blood. The receptor was isolated from a man in his forties or fifties with acute or convalescent COVID-19. The J gene is TRBJ1-1, the V gene TRBV28, with D possibly being TRBD1 (5 bases). The CDR3 nucleotides are TGTGCCAGCAGTTTGTACGGGGGTTTAGCTTTCTTT. Its protein product is CASSLYGGLAFF.